This TCR beta chain was retrieved from a study of cytomegalovirus exposure and HLA in healthy donors. On the study more broadly: A subsequent analysis stated that the approximately 110 validation repertoires were run on the same platform as the approximately 700 first-cohort repertoires.

This CDR3 is 16 amino acids long. With 4 bases clipped from V and 6 bases from J, the junction kept 10 bases outside the gene matches. CDR1 and CDR2 (germline): SGHRS, YFSETQ. General study findings and limits: Both high specificity and high sensitivity reportedly marked the classifier's diagnosis of cytomegalovirus status.

In the case of this clone: The antigen remains undetermined.

Separate from the 666-subject first cohort, the roughly 120-subject validation cohort was the one that the donors belonged to. The method was immunoSEQ multiplex PCR; TCRdb's version includes in-frame clones alone and lacks a portion of them. The data show under 400,000 clones, around 90% seen once. The receptor was isolated from a man younger than 45 in good health and CMV-seronegative. The chain links TRBV5-1 to TRBJ1-2; 12 bases match TRBD1. The sequenced material came from PBMCs. The CDR3 DNA follows: TGCGCCAGCAGCCAGCCCCGGGGACAGGGGGCTGATGGCTACACCTTC. Amino acids: CASSQPRGQGADGYTF. The entire variable domain, with the rest obtained from reference TRBV5-1 and TRBJ1-2, is as follows: KAGVTQTPRYLIKTRGQQVTLSCSPISGHRSVSWYQQTPGQGLQFLFEYFSETQRNKGNFPGRFSGRQFSNSRSEMNVSTLELGDSALYLCASSQPRGQGADGYTFGSGTRLTVV.